A selection of T cell receptor beta chains follows, all from one sample in a study of blood T cell repertoires in COVID-19. Measured with immunoSEQ multiplex PCR; TCRdb has only the in-frame clones, and not every one. The data show some 400,000 clones, 91% seen once. The specimen sequenced was PBMCs or T cells enriched from blood (not recorded which). The receptors here all came from a woman aged 35 to 49 who had been exposed to COVID-19. CDR3s include the opening cysteine and the closing phenylalanine or tryptophan. The order of the fields is J gene, clone size, V gene, D gene, CDR3 DNA, CDR3 protein. A D gene is named only where the DNA matches it firmly. Size values are once, few and many counts, or a class for expanded clones, and some rows have none.

J gene: TRBJ2-1
clone size: NA
V gene: TRBV21-1
D gene: NA
CDR3 DNA: TGTGCCAGCACTCCCGACCCGGGACTAGATTTAGAGGGGCAGTTCTTC
CDR3 protein: CASTPDPGLDLEGQFF

J gene: TRBJ2-3
clone size: NA
V gene: TRBV7-2
D gene: TRBD2
CDR3 DNA: TGTGCCAGCAGCTTAAGCGGGAGGGGCACAGATACGCAGTATTTT
CDR3 protein: CASSLSGRGTDTQYF

J gene: TRBJ2-1
clone size: once
V gene: TRBV13
D gene: NA
CDR3 DNA: TGTGCCAGCAGCTTAAAGAGTTACAATGAGCAGTTCTTC
CDR3 protein: CASSLKSYNEQFF

J gene: TRBJ1-6
clone size: once
V gene: TRBV18
D gene: NA
CDR3 DNA: TGTGCCAGCTCACCGACAGTACATAATTCACCCCTCCACTTT
CDR3 protein: CASSPTVHNSPLHF

J gene: TRBJ1-1
clone size: NA
V gene: TRBV7-9
D gene: TRBD1
CDR3 DNA: TGTGCCAGCAGCTTAGCGACAGGGCCCACTGAAGCTTTCTTT
CDR3 protein: CASSLATGPTEAFF

J gene: TRBJ1-5
clone size: once
V gene: TRBV7-2
D gene: NA
CDR3 DNA: TGTGCCAGCACTTTCGACAGCCTGAATCAGCCCCAGCATTTT
CDR3 protein: CASTFDSLNQPQHF

J gene: TRBJ2-1
clone size: NA
V gene: TRBV30
D gene: NA
CDR3 DNA: TGTGCCTGGAGTGTAACTTTCCTTGATGAGCAGTTCTTC
CDR3 protein: CAWSVTFLDEQFF

J gene: TRBJ1-4
clone size: once
V gene: TRBV6-1
D gene: NA
CDR3 DNA: TGTGCCAGCAGTGAGGATGTGAGGCAGGGAGGTGAAAAACTGTTTTTT
CDR3 protein: CASSEDVRQGGEKLFF

J gene: TRBJ2-3
clone size: NA
V gene: TRBV5-1
D gene: TRBD2
CDR3 DNA: TGCGCCAGCAGCTTAGCGGGGGTTGGCACAGATACGCAGTATTTT
CDR3 protein: CASSLAGVGTDTQYF

J gene: TRBJ2-2
clone size: NA
V gene: TRBV5-4
D gene: NA
CDR3 DNA: TGTGCCAGCAGCAAAGACCTGGGACACTTACATGGCGGGGAGCTGTTTTTT
CDR3 protein: CASSKDLGHLHGGELFF

J gene: TRBJ1-1
clone size: NA
V gene: TRBV6-4
D gene: TRBD1
CDR3 DNA: TGTGCCAGCAGTGCGACAGGGGGCGACCCTGAAGCTTTCTTT
CDR3 protein: CASSATGGDPEAFF

J gene: TRBJ1-5
clone size: NA
V gene: TRBV7-9
D gene: TRBD1
CDR3 DNA: TGTGCCAGCAGCTCTCCGACACAGGGGGATCAGCCCCAGCATTTT
CDR3 protein: CASSSPTQGDQPQHF

J gene: TRBJ1-1
clone size: NA
V gene: TRBV2
D gene: TRBD1
CDR3 DNA: TGTGCCAGCAGCCGACAGGGGGGTCGGGTTACTGAAGCTTTCTTT
CDR3 protein: CASSRQGGRVTEAFF

J gene: TRBJ1-1
clone size: NA
V gene: TRBV29-1
D gene: NA
CDR3 DNA: TGCAGCGCAGACAGGACGAACACTGAAGCTTTCTTT
CDR3 protein: CSADRTNTEAFF

J gene: TRBJ1-5
clone size: NA
V gene: TRBV7-3
D gene: NA
CDR3 DNA: TGTGCCAGCAGCTTAGGCTCGGGTTCCGTTCGTAGCAATCAGCCCCAGCATTTT
CDR3 protein: CASSLGSGSVRSNQPQHF

J gene: TRBJ2-1
clone size: NA
V gene: TRBV27
D gene: TRBD2
CDR3 DNA: TGTGCCACCGCGAACCTAGCGGGAGGGAGCTCCTACAATGAGCAGTTCTTC
CDR3 protein: CATANLAGGSSYNEQFF

J gene: TRBJ1-2
clone size: once
V gene: TRBV6-5
D gene: NA
CDR3 DNA: TGTGCCAGCAGTTCTGCAGGTCCCCATGGCTACACCTTC
CDR3 protein: CASSSAGPHGYTF

J gene: TRBJ1-3
clone size: NA
V gene: TRBV5-4
D gene: NA
CDR3 DNA: TGTGCCAGCAGCTTGCCCACAGGCCCATCTGGAAACACCATATATTTT
CDR3 protein: CASSLPTGPSGNTIYF

J gene: TRBJ1-3
clone size: NA
V gene: TRBV10-3
D gene: NA
CDR3 DNA: TGTGCCATCAGTGAGTCTGGGGGGGCTCACACCATATATTTT
CDR3 protein: CAISESGGAHTIYF

J gene: TRBJ1-2
clone size: few
V gene: TRBV18
D gene: NA
CDR3 DNA: TGTGCCAGCTCCCCCGCTGCGAGGCCTGATGGCTACACCTTC
CDR3 protein: CASSPAARPDGYTF

J gene: TRBJ2-4
clone size: NA
V gene: TRBV7-3
D gene: NA
CDR3 DNA: TGTGCCAGCAGCTTAAGGGGAGAAAACATTCAGTACTTC
CDR3 protein: CASSLRGENIQYF

J gene: TRBJ2-1
clone size: NA
V gene: TRBV18
D gene: TRBD1
CDR3 DNA: TGTGCCAGCTCACCGCCTGTCAGGGGGCTCTACAATGAGCAGTTCTTC
CDR3 protein: CASSPPVRGLYNEQFF

J gene: TRBJ2-3
clone size: NA
V gene: TRBV19
D gene: NA
CDR3 DNA: TGTGCCAGTAGCCCAGCGGGCAACACAGATACGCAGTATTTT
CDR3 protein: CASSPAGNTDTQYF

J gene: TRBJ1-2
clone size: NA
V gene: TRBV5-6
D gene: TRBD1
CDR3 DNA: TGTGCCAGCAGCTCAACTGGAGGGACAGCAGGCGCTAACTATGGCTACACCTTC
CDR3 protein: CASSSTGGTAGANYGYTF

J gene: TRBJ1-2
clone size: NA
V gene: TRBV20-1
D gene: NA
CDR3 DNA: TGCAGTGCTAGTACAGCACCTAACTATGGCTACACCTTC
CDR3 protein: CSASTAPNYGYTF

J gene: TRBJ1-1
clone size: few
V gene: TRBV18
D gene: NA
CDR3 DNA: TGTGCCAGCTCACGCCCCCTTGGAGGTACGAGGGTGGCTTTCTTT
CDR3 protein: CASSRPLGGTRVAFF

J gene: TRBJ2-5
clone size: NA
V gene: TRBV19
D gene: NA
CDR3 DNA: TGTGCCAGTAGTATGTTGGCCCCGGGAGAGACCCAGTACTTC
CDR3 protein: CASSMLAPGETQYF

J gene: TRBJ1-1
clone size: NA
V gene: TRBV5-4
D gene: NA
CDR3 DNA: TGTGCCAGCAGCTTGGGGACTGACGGGGGAAGAAAAAACACTGAAGCTTTCTTT
CDR3 protein: CASSLGTDGGRKNTEAFF

J gene: TRBJ1-2
clone size: NA
V gene: TRBV7-8
D gene: TRBD1
CDR3 DNA: TGTGCCAGCAGCTGGGGACAGGGGACCTATGGCTACACCTTC
CDR3 protein: CASSWGQGTYGYTF

J gene: TRBJ2-4
clone size: NA
V gene: TRBV11-2
D gene: NA
CDR3 DNA: TGTGCCAGCAGCTTTAGGTCTCAACCAACGGGTCAGTACTTC
CDR3 protein: CASSFRSQPTGQYF

J gene: TRBJ1-1
clone size: NA
V gene: TRBV30
D gene: NA
CDR3 DNA: TGTGCCTGGAGTGTGGGGAGAGGAGCTTTCTTT
CDR3 protein: CAWSVGRGAFF